A selection of T cell receptor beta chains follows, all from one sample in a study of blood T cell repertoires in COVID-19. The repertoire was sequenced with immunoSEQ multiplex PCR; TCRdb's copy has only in-frame clones and lacks some. The sample lists about 35,000 clones; roughly four fifths were seen once. Sequenced material: peripheral blood. These receptors were taken from an elderly man with active or convalescent COVID-19. CDR3s include the opening cysteine and the closing phenylalanine or tryptophan. Fields, in order: J gene, V gene, CDR3 protein.

TRBJ2-7,TRBV5-4,CASSLEVSAYEQYF
TRBJ2-5,TRBV6-5,CASRDAPREAQYF
TRBJ2-1,TRBV11-2,CASSLDGGPAGFF
TRBJ2-7,TRBV6-5,CATRLAASYEQYF
TRBJ2-3,TRBV29-1,CSVEDRMVDTDTQYF
TRBJ2-2,TRBV7-2,CASSRTDANTGELFF
TRBJ2-7,TRBV7-9,CASSFDRTSYEQYF
TRBJ2-1,TRBV7-2,CASSLAQGQGANEQFF
TRBJ1-4,TRBV7-6,CASSRDRGLEKLFF
TRBJ2-1,TRBV3-1/TRBV3-2,CASSQGLAGGPVNEQFF
TRBJ2-3,TRBV7-9,CASSLIQLPGDTQYF
TRBJ1-4,TRBV19,CASSMGQANEKLFF
TRBJ1-4,TRBV6-5,CASSPGRGLNEKLFF
TRBJ2-5,TRBV5-1,CASSPRGIEETQYF
TRBJ1-1,TRBV12-3/TRBV12-4,CATKRGPNTEAFF
TRBJ2-5,TRBV3-1/TRBV3-2,CASSQQAVTGAQYF
TRBJ2-5,TRBV24-1,CATSDRRGIETQYF
TRBJ2-7,TRBV4-2,CASSQPGQGYEQYF
TRBJ1-6,TRBV10-3,CAISESAGQGNSPLHF
TRBJ1-5,TRBV28,CASSSPEGRGPKNQPQHF
TRBJ1-5,TRBV6-1,CASSENRGNQPQHF
TRBJ1-5,TRBV6-1,CASSEPQGHQPQHF
TRBJ2-3,TRBV19,CASSIETSVDTQYF
TRBJ2-2,TRBV7-6,CASSHWSWRGKNTGELFF
TRBJ1-1,TRBV11-1,CASSGTGVEAFF
TRBJ1-4,TRBV6-5,CASGRAEKLFF
TRBJ2-3,TRBV7-2,CASSQGGTGIADTQYF
TRBJ2-7,TRBV5-6,CASSSGVYLRTYEQYF
TRBJ1-1,TRBV30,CAWSRVDRLNTEAFF
TRBJ2-7,TRBV30,CAWSGKRSSYEQYF
TRBJ2-5,TRBV18,CASSSPRLETQYF